The source of this T cell receptor beta chain is a study of blood T cell repertoires in COVID-19 (dated by TCRdb to about 2020). Notes on the research overall: Samples covering the acute and convalescent phases of COVID-19 were provided by collaborators in the United States, Italy and Spain. The samples were drawn from two sources: the first 160 participants of the ongoing ImmuneRACE study, and over 950 subjects contributed by 6 global collaborators. Deeply sampled blood TCRbeta repertoires from subjects exposed to, actively infected with, or recovered from COVID-19 were included in the dataset. The sample metadata nearly always contained a de-identified subject ID, COVID-19 status, age in years and sex. The material from the prospective study consisted of cDNA or gDNA derived from T cells, B-cell-depleted T cells, or PBMCs. HLA class I and class II types, where available, came from metadata supplied by the sample provider rather than from assay-based typing. The repertoires were made available in a free public database intended to serve as a resource for research on the immune response to SARS-CoV-2.

Whole blood was collected in K2EDTA tubes by collaborating institutions according to the institutions' own protocols. For TCRbeta analysis, collaborator samples were shipped as frozen whole blood, as isolated PBMCs, or as DNA extracted from either sample type. The full study reports these points: The quantity of clinical and demographic metadata differed by source and by participant and was supplied without curation.

Reading from cysteine to phenylalanine, the CDR3 counts 14 amino acids. The only DNA kept is the CDR3, 42 bases in frame from the first base. From a lookup of the germline V gene, CDR1 and CDR2 are KGHDR and SFDVKD. A distance of 9 bases separates the germline ends of V and J, which lose 4 bases and 1 base respectively. This clone was counted once. It lacks a known antigen. Base-call qualities are not available, and no considerably larger clone is one nucleotide away. The immunoSEQ Assay, a bias-controlled multiplex PCR, was used to amplify TCRbeta CDR3 regions from genomic DNA. The study's own analysis went as follows. Nucleated cell counts per sample were estimated from amplification of reference gene primers within the assay. To quantify the absolute abundance of each unique TCRbeta CDR3 rearrangement, sequence reads were collapsed and filtered. Productive Simpson clonality was computed per sample as the square root of Simpson's diversity index over productive rearrangements. Imported from immuneACCESS, the table was reduced by TCRdb to in-frame sequences with V and J called. These copies leave out some clones; in studies compared against another copy, an unresolved V gene accounts for under half, and the cause of the remainder is not known. The D gene and trimming were derived from the DNA, and the V and J assignments and clone size from that table. The sample table lists about 330,000 clones, about 82% of them with a count of one. The ten top clones hold just over 7% of the sample.

The chain is made from TRBV24-1 and TRBJ2-5; the D gene remains uncertain. The TCR comes from a human donor in a cohort sampled during active COVID-19. The sequenced sample consisted of peripheral blood. The sequenced DNA is TGTGCCACCAGTGACCCTGAGGCCCAAGAGACCCAGTACTTC. This translates into CATSDPEAQETQYF.